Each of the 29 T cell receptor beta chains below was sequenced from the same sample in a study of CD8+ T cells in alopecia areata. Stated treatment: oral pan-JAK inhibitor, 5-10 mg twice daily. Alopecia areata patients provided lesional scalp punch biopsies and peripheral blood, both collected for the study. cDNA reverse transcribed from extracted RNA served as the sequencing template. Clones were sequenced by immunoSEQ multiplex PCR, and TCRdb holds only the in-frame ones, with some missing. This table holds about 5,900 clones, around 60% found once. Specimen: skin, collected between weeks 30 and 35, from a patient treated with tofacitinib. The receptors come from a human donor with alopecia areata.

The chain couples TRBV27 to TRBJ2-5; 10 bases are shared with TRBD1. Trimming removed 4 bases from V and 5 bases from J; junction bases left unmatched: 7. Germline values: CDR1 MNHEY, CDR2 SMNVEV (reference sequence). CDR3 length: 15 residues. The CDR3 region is CASSSLTGGYETQYF. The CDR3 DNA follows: TGTGCCAGCAGTTCCCTGACAGGGGGCTATGAGACCCAGTACTTC.

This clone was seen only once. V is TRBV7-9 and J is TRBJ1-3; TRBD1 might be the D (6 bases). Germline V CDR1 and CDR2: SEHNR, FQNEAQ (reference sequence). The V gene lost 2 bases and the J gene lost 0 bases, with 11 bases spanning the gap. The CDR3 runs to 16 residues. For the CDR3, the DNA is TGTGCCAGCAGCTTACCGCCGGACAGCTCTGGAAACACCATATATTTT. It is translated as CASSLPPDSSGNTIYF.

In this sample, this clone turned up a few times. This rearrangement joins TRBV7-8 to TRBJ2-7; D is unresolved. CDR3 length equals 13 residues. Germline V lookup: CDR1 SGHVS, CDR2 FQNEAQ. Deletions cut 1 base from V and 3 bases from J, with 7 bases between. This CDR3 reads CASSLEQSYEQYF. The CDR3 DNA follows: TGTGCCAGCAGCTTAGAGCAGAGCTACGAGCAGTACTTC.

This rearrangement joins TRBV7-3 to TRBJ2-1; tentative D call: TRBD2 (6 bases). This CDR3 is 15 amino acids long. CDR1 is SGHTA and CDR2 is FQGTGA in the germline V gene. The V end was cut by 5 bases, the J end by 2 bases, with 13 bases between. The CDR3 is CASSVAAGPYNEQFF. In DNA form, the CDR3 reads TGTGCCAGCAGCGTAGCAGCGGGTCCCTACAATGAGCAGTTCTTC.

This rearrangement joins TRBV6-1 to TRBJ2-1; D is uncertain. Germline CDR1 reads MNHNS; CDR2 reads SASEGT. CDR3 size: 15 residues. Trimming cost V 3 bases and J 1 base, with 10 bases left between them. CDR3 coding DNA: TGTGCCAGCAGTGAGCCAGGCACATCCTACAATGAGCAGTTCTTC. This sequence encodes CASSEPGTSYNEQFF.

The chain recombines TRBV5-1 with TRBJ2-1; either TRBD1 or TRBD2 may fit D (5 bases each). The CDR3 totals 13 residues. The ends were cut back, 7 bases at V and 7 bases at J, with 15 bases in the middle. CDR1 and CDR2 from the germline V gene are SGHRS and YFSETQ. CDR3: CASAPVWGNEQFF. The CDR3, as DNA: TGCGCCAGCGCGCCGGTATGGGGGAATGAGCAGTTCTTC.

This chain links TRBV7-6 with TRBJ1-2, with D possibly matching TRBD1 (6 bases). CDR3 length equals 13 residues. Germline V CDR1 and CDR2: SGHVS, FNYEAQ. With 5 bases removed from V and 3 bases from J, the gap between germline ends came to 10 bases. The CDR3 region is CASSEGQYYGYTF. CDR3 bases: TGTGCCAGCAGCGAAGGACAGTACTATGGCTACACCTTC.

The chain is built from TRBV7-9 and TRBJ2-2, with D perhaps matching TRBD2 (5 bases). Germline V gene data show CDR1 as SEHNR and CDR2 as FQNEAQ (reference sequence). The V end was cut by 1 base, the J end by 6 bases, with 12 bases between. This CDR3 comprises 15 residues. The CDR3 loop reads CASSLGVDYAGELFF. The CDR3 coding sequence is TGTGCCAGCAGCTTAGGAGTTGACTATGCCGGGGAGCTGTTTTTT.

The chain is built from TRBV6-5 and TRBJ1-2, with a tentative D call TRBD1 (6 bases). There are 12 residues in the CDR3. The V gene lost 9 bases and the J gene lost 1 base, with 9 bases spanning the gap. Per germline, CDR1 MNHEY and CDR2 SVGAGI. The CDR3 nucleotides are TGTGCCAGTAGGGACAATAACTATGGCTACACCTTC. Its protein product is CASRDNNYGYTF.

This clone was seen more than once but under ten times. The chain's CDR3 is CASSQDPTARGEKLFF. CDR3 DNA: TGCGCCAGCAGCCAAGATCCCACAGCTCGAGGAGAAAAACTGTTTTTT. This chain joins TRBV4-1 and TRBJ1-4; D is unresolved. CDR1 is MGHRA, CDR2 YSYEKL, per germline. CDR3 length: 16 amino acids. The V end was cut by 0 bases, the J end by 8 bases, with 16 bases between.

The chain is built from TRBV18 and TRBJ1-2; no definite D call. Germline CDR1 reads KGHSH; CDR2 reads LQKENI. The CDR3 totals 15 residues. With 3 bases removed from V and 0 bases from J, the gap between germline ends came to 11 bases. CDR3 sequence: CASSPGGSSNYGYTF. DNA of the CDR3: TGTGCCAGCTCACCTGGAGGCAGTTCTAACTATGGCTACACCTTC.

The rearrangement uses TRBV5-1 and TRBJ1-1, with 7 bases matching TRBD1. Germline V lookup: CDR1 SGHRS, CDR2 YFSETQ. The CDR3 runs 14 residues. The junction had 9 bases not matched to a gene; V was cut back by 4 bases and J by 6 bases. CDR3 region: CASSPEGAPPEAFF. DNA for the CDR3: TGCGCCAGCAGCCCCGAGGGGGCGCCCCCTGAAGCTTTCTTT.

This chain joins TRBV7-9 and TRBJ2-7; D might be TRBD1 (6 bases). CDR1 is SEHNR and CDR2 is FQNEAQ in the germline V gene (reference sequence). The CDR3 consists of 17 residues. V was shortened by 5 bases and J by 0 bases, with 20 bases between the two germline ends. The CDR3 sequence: CASSPTTIDRSSYEQYF. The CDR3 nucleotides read TGTGCCAGCAGCCCAACCACCATAGACAGGAGCTCCTACGAGCAGTACTTC.

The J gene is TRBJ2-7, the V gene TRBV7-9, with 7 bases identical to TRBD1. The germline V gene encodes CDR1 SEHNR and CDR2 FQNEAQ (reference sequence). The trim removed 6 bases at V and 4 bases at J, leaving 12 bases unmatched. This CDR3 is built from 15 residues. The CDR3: CASRTTGQPTYEQYF. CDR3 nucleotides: TGTGCCAGCAGAACTACGGGACAGCCAACTTACGAGCAGTACTTC.

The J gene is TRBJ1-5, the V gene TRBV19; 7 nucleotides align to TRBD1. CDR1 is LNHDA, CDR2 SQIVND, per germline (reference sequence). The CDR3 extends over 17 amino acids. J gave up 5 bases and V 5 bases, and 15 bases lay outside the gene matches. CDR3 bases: TGTGCCAGTAGTCTGGATACGAATCCCAGGGGGTATCAGCCCCAGCATTTT. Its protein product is CASSLDTNPRGYQPQHF. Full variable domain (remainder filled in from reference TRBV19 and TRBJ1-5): DGGITQSPKYLFRKEGQNVTLSCEQNLNHDAMYWYRQDPGQGLRLIYYSQIVNDFQKGDIAEGYSVSREKKESFPLTVTSAQKNPTAFYLCASSLDTNPRGYQPQHFGDGTRLSIL.

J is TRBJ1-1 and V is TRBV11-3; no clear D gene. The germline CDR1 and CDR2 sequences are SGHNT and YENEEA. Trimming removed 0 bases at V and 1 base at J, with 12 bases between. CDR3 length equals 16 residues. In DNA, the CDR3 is TGTGCCAGCAGCTTAGATGGGCGAGGCGGGAACACTGAAGCTTTCTTT. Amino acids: CASSLDGRGGNTEAFF.

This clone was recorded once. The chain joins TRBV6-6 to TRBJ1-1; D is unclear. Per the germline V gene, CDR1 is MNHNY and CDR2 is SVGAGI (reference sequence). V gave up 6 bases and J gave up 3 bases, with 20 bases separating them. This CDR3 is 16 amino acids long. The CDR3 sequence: CASRRPGGFWDTEAFF. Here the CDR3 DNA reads TGTGCCAGCAGGAGGCCGGGTGGGTTTTGGGACACTGAAGCTTTCTTT.

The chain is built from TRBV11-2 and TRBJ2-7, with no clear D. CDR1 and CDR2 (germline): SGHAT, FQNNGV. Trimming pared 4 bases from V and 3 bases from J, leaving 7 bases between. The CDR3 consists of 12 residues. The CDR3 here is CASSSPGYEQYF. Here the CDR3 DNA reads TGTGCCAGCAGCTCCCCGGGCTACGAGCAGTACTTC.

The CDR3 region is CASSAPRGAGPDTQYF. As DNA, the CDR3 is TGTGCCAGCAGTGCCCCTCGGGGAGCGGGACCGGATACGCAGTATTTT. This chain links TRBV6-1 with TRBJ2-3, with 7 bases aligning to TRBD2. CDR1 is MNHNS, CDR2 SASEGT, per germline. This CDR3 has 16 amino acids. The trim removed 4 bases at V and 6 bases at J, leaving 13 bases unmatched.

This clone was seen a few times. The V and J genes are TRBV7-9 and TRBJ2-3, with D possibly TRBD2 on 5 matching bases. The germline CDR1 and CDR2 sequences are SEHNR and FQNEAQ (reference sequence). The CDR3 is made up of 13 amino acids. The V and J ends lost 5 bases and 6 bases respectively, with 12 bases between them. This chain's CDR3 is CASSEGHRDTQYF. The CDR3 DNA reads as TGTGCCAGCAGCGAGGGCCACCGGGATACGCAGTATTTT.

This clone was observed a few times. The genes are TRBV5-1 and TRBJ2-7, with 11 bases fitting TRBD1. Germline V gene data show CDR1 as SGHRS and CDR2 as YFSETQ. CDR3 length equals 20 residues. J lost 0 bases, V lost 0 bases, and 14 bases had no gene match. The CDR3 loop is CASSLVWWTGGRVSSYEQYF. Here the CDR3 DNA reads TGCGCCAGCAGCTTGGTCTGGTGGACAGGGGGCCGAGTCAGCTCCTACGAGCAGTACTTC.

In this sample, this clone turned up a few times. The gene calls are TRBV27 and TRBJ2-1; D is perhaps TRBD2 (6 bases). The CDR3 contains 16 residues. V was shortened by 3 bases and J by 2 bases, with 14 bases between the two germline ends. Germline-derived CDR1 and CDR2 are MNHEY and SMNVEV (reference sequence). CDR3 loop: CASSLYLARTYNEQFF. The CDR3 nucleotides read TGTGCCAGCAGTTTGTACCTAGCGCGAACCTACAATGAGCAGTTCTTC.

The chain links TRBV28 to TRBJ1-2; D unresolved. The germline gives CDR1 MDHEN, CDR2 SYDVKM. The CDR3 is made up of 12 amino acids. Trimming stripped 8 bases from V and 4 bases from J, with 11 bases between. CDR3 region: CASGTVLYGYTF. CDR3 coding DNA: TGTGCCAGCGGAACAGTCCTCTATGGCTACACCTTC.

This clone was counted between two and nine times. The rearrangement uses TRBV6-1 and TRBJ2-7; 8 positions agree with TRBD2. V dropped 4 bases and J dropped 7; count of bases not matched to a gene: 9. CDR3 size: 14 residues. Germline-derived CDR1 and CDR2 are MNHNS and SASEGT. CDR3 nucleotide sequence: TGTGCCAGCAGTGGAACGGGAGGGGGGGAAGAGCAGTACTTC. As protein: CASSGTGGGEEQYF.

The CDR3 loop reads CASRDSAYEQYF. In DNA, the CDR3 is TGTGCCAGCAGGGACAGCGCCTACGAGCAGTACTTC. V gene TRBV6-5 combines with J gene TRBJ2-5, with D perhaps TRBD1 (6 bases). The J call could be wrong; TRBJ2-7 is a better fit for the DNA end. Looked up from germline, CDR1 is MNHEY and CDR2 is SVGAGI. This CDR3 contains 12 residues.

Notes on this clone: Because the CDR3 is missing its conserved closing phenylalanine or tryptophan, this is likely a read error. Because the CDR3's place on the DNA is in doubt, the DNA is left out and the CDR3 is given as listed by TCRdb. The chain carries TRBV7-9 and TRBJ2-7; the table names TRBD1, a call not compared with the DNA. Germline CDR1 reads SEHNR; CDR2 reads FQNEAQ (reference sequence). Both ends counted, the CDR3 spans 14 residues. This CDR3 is CASSGSTGFGEQYS.

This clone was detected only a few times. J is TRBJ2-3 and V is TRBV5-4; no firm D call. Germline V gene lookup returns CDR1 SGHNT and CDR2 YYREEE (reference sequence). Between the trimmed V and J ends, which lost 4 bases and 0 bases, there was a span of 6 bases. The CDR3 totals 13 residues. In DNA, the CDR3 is TGTGCCAGCAGCCTTTATAGCACAGATACGCAGTATTTT. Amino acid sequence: CASSLYSTDTQYF.

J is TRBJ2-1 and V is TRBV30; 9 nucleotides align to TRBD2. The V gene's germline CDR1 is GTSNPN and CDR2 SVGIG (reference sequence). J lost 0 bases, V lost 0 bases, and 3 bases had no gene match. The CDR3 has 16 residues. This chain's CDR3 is CAWSVQGLASYNEQFF. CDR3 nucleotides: TGTGCCTGGAGTGTACAGGGACTAGCCTCCTACAATGAGCAGTTCTTC.

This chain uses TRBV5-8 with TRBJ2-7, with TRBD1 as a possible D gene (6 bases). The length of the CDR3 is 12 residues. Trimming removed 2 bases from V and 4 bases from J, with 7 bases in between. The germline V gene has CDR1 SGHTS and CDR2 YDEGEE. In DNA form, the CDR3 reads TGTGCCAGCAGCTTTACAGGGTACGAGCAGTACTTC. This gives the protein CASSFTGYEQYF.